This TCR beta chain comes out of a study of cytomegalovirus exposure and HLA in healthy donors. The PCR used 60 Vbeta and 13 Jbeta primers. The assay was immunoSEQ multiplex PCR, and TCRdb's table has in-frame clones only and misses some. The data contain 150,000 to 180,000 clones, roughly 77% of them seen just once; the ten biggest clones take up 6% to 8.5%. Germline V gene data show CDR1 as SGHDN and CDR2 as FVKESK. The CDR3 length is 13 residues. Concerning this clone itself: Its antigen is currently unknown.

Study-level results: The authors later linked a missense DCLRE1C variant to TCR beta V- and J-gene trimming.

Sequencing used PBMCs. The clonotype originates from a man aged 25 to 40 in good health and CMV-seropositive. The rearrangement joins TRBV14 to TRBJ2-5, with a possible D match to TRBD2 (6 bases). TRBJ2-7 explains the end of the DNA better; the J call may be wrong. CDR3 nucleotides: TGTGCCAGCAGCCGCGGGGAGATGTACGAGCAGTACTTC. Its protein product is CASSRGEMYEQYF.